The next 26 T cell receptor beta chains were all read from a single sample in a study of cytotoxic CD8 clonotypes in ibrutinib-treated CLL. Profiled with immunoSEQ multiplex PCR; TCRdb holds only in-frame clones, not every one. This table has about 300,000 clones, roughly four fifths appearing once. Sequences were derived from PBMCs, sampled at disease progression, from a patient treated with ibrutinib. These receptors were collected from a human donor with chronic lymphocytic leukemia.

J is TRBJ1-4 and V is TRBV15; D gene ambiguous. Trimming removed 9 bases from V and 4 bases from J, with 12 bases in between. Germline V CDR1 and CDR2: LNHNV, YYDKDF (reference sequence). There are 13 residues in the CDR3. The CDR3 nucleotides read TGTGCCACTCGACGGGGAGTTAATGAAAAACTGTTTTTT. This translates into CATRRGVNEKLFF.

This clone was counted a single time. This chain connects TRBV4-1 to TRBJ2-5, with D perhaps TRBD1 or TRBD2 (5 bases each). V was shortened by 0 bases and J by 7 bases, with 15 bases between the two germline ends. Germline V gene data show CDR1 as MGHRA and CDR2 as YSYEKL. The CDR3 is 15 residues long. Written as DNA, the CDR3 is TGCGCCAGCAGCCAAGAAGGGGCTAGCAGAGGGACCCAGTACTTC. It yields the protein CASSQEGASRGTQYF.

V usage is TRBV25-1 and J usage is TRBJ2-2; no reliable D call. V shed 2 bases and J shed 2 bases, with 9 bases lying between them. This CDR3 has 15 residues. Germline assignment: CDR1 MGHDK and CDR2 SYGVNS. The DNA of the CDR3 is TGTGCCAGCAGTGAAATTGACAAAAACACCGGGGAGCTGTTTTTT. Residues: CASSEIDKNTGELFF.

V usage is TRBV5-6 and J usage is TRBJ2-1, with TRBD2 matching over 8 bases. Trimming at V came to 4 bases and at J to 9 bases, leaving 6 bases not matched to a gene. Germline V lookup: CDR1 SGHDT, CDR2 YYEEEE. This CDR3 has 13 amino acids. CDR3 DNA sequence: TGTGCCAGCAGCACTCCGGCGGGGGGTGAGCAGTTCTTC. This translates into CASSTPAGGEQFF.

This chain links TRBV7-9 with TRBJ1-2; D perhaps matches TRBD1 (5 bases). The germline V and J ends were trimmed by 4 bases and 8 bases, with 23 bases remaining between them. CDR1 SEHNR and CDR2 FQNEAQ come from the germline V gene (reference sequence). This CDR3 is built from 16 residues. The CDR3: CASSSQGPLMSGGYTF. The CDR3 DNA is TGTGCCAGCAGCTCCCAGGGACCCTTGATGTCGGGCGGCTACACCTTC.

This clone showed up just a few times. The chain links TRBV4-1 to TRBJ2-5; D uncertain. V lost 4 bases and J 3 bases, leaving 6 bases between the germline ends. CDR1 MGHRA and CDR2 YSYEKL come from the germline V gene. This CDR3 spans 12 amino acids. CDR3 coding DNA: TGCGCCAGCAGCCGGAATGAAGAGACCCAGTACTTC. This sequence encodes CASSRNEETQYF.

This chain uses TRBV7-2 with TRBJ1-1; a weak D match, TRBD1 (5 bases). The germline V and J ends were trimmed by 4 bases and 2 bases, with 11 bases remaining between them. This CDR3 is built from 14 residues. Looked up from germline, CDR1 is SGHTA and CDR2 is FQGNSA. CDR3 sequence: CASSWGRANTEAFF. The CDR3 region has the DNA TGTGCCAGCAGCTGGGGCAGGGCTAACACTGAAGCTTTCTTT.

The chain has TRBV29-1 and TRBJ2-5, with 7 bases fitting TRBD1. J was trimmed by 5 bases and V by 5 bases; bases with no gene match: 11. This CDR3 is 14 amino acids long. Germline assignment: CDR1 SQVTM and CDR2 ANQGSEA. This CDR3 is CSVIMRGGGETQYF. CDR3 nucleotides: TGCAGCGTTATTATGAGAGGGGGCGGTGAGACCCAGTACTTC.

This clone has only a few counts. The rearrangement uses TRBV29-1 and TRBJ1-2, with 8 nucleotides matching TRBD1. J lost 6 bases, V lost 4 bases, and 7 bases had no gene match. Germline CDR1 SQVTM, CDR2 ANQGSEA. The CDR3 is 13 residues long. CDR3 sequence reads: CSVVNQGAHGYTF. The CDR3 region has the DNA TGCAGCGTTGTCAACCAGGGGGCGCATGGCTACACCTTC.

Concerning this clone: Other nucleotide sequences from this sample produce the same CDR3. Here the CDR3 DNA reads TGTGCCAGCAGCTTAGGCCAGCCCTACGAGCAGTACTTC. It specifies CASSLGQPYEQYF. This chain joins TRBV7-2 and TRBJ2-7; D is uncertain. This CDR3 contains 13 residues. Germline lookup yields CDR1 SGHTA and CDR2 FQGNSA. Trimming shortened V by 1 base and J by 2 bases, and 6 bases separated the two germline ends. The full variable domain, in which reference TRBV7-2 and TRBJ2-7 provide the parts outside the CDR3, is GAGVSQSPSNKVTEKGKDVELRCDPISGHTALYWYRQSLGQGLEFLIYFQGNSAPDKSGLPSDRFSAERTGGSVSTLTIQRTQQEDSAVYLCASSLGQPYEQYFGPGTRLTVT.

The chain joins TRBV4-1 to TRBJ2-2; D is possibly TRBD1 or TRBD2 (5 bases each). Germline V gene sequence: CDR1 MGHRA, CDR2 YSYEKL. V shed 8 bases and J shed 3 bases, with 7 bases lying between them. The CDR3 loop spans 12 amino acids. The CDR3 DNA reads as TGCGCCAGCGAGGGGTACACCGGGGAGCTGTTTTTT. This gives the protein CASEGYTGELFF.

The chain carries TRBV4-1 and TRBJ1-4; no clear D. Germline CDR1 MGHRA, CDR2 YSYEKL. CDR3 length: 13 residues. V was pared by 4 bases and J by 0 bases, with 3 bases between. CDR3 sequence reads: CASSLTTNEKLFF. The CDR3 coding sequence is TGCGCCAGCAGCCTAACAACTAATGAAAAACTGTTTTTT.

This CDR3 reads CASSSRGPPYEQYF. CDR3 nucleotide sequence: TGTGCCAGCAGCTCCCGGGGGCCCCCCTACGAGCAGTACTTC. This chain joins TRBV9 and TRBJ2-7, with D perhaps given as TRBD1 or TRBD2 (6 bases each). This CDR3 has 14 amino acids. The V end lost 4 bases, the J end lost 2 bases, and 13 bases lay between the germline ends. CDR1 SGDLS and CDR2 YYNGEE come from the germline V gene.

The chain carries TRBV4-2 and TRBJ2-7; 9 bases fit TRBD1. Unmatched junction bases numbered 14, after V lost 3 bases and J lost 2 bases. The CDR3 spans 18 residues. The V gene's germline CDR1 is LGHNA and CDR2 YNFKEQ. CDR3 sequence (DNA): TGTGCCAGCAGCCAGGGACAAAGTATGGGGACAGGGACCTACGAGCAGTACTTC. This sequence encodes CASSQGQSMGTGTYEQYF.

This chain joins TRBV9 and TRBJ1-2; the D gene is possibly TRBD1 (5 bases). Germline V lookup: CDR1 SGDLS, CDR2 YYNGEE. Deletions cut 6 bases from V and 0 bases from J, with 15 bases between. The CDR3 loop spans 15 amino acids. The CDR3 region is CASTRFGGANYGYTF. The CDR3 DNA is TGTGCCAGCACCCGCTTTGGGGGAGCTAACTATGGCTACACCTTC.

The CDR3 DNA reads TGTGCCAGCAGCCAGTCCTCTGGGTATGGCTACACCTTC. It yields the protein CASSQSSGYGYTF. The V gene is TRBV7-2, the J gene TRBJ1-2, with D unclear. Trimming took off 5 bases at V and 5 bases at J, with 12 bases between the two ends. The CDR3 is made up of 13 amino acids. CDR1 is SGHTA, CDR2 FQGNSA, per germline.

CDR3 coding DNA: TGTGCCAGCAGCTTGTGGACTTTAAACACTGAAGCTTTCTTT. Amino acid sequence: CASSLWTLNTEAFF. The gene calls are TRBV5-4 and TRBJ1-1; D not certain. The CDR3 runs 14 residues. V gave up 1 base and J gave up 2 bases, with 9 bases separating them. Germline CDR1 SGHNT, CDR2 YYREEE (reference sequence).

The genes are TRBV27 and TRBJ1-1; D perhaps matches TRBD1 (5 bases). The CDR3 sequence is 14 residues long. The V gene's germline CDR1 is MNHEY and CDR2 SMNVEV (reference sequence). Between the trimmed V and J ends, which lost 4 bases and 5 bases, there was a span of 14 bases. The CDR3 DNA is TGTGCCAGCAGTTGGTCAGGGATGGGGACTGAAGCTTTCTTT. Translated: CASSWSGMGTEAFF.

V is TRBV5-1 and J is TRBJ2-2; unclear D gene. Deletions cut 2 bases from V and 0 bases from J, with 5 bases between. The CDR3 loop spans 14 amino acids. Germline V gene sequence: CDR1 SGHRS, CDR2 YFSETQ. In nucleotides, the CDR3 is TGCGCCAGCAGCTTTCACCCGAACACCGGGGAGCTGTTTTTT. Translating it yields CASSFHPNTGELFF.

The CDR3 reads CASAQAGSTDTQYF. The DNA of the CDR3 is TGTGCCAGCGCTCAGGCAGGTAGCACAGATACGCAGTATTTT. The chain links TRBV5-6 to TRBJ2-3; D is unclear. Germline assignment: CDR1 SGHDT and CDR2 YYEEEE. Trimming left V 7 bases short and J 0 bases short, with 12 bases between. This CDR3 is 14 amino acids long.

The chain links TRBV6-5 to TRBJ2-7; 10 positions match TRBD2. J lost 2 bases, V lost 6 bases, and 7 bases had no gene match. This CDR3 spans 15 amino acids. Germline-derived CDR1 and CDR2 are MNHEY and SVGAGI. For the CDR3, the DNA is TGTGCCAGCAGCCTACTAGCGGGAACCACCTACGAGCAGTACTTC. It specifies CASSLLAGTTYEQYF.

This clone showed up just once. This chain connects TRBV19 to TRBJ2-5; D is ambiguous. Germline V lookup: CDR1 LNHDA, CDR2 SQIVND (reference sequence). The germline V and J ends were trimmed by 4 bases and 5 bases, with 11 bases remaining between them. The CDR3 is 13 amino acids. CDR3 coding DNA: TGTGCCAGTAGTAGTGTAAGCCTGGAGACCCAGTACTTC. Protein product: CASSSVSLETQYF.

The chain recombines TRBV25-1 with TRBJ2-7; D possibly corresponds to TRBD1 (5 bases). Per the germline V gene, CDR1 is MGHDK and CDR2 is SYGVNS. The CDR3 is 12 amino acids. Trimming took off 10 bases at V and 1 base at J, with 11 bases between the two ends. For the CDR3, the DNA is TGTGCCACCCGGGCAGGGTCCTACGAGCAGTACTTC. It is translated as CATRAGSYEQYF.

The rearrangement links TRBV7-9 to TRBJ2-1; no clear D. V lost 4 bases, J lost 8 bases, and 6 bases lay in between. The CDR3 totals 11 residues. Germline assignment: CDR1 SEHNR and CDR2 FQNEAQ (reference sequence). CDR3 nucleotide sequence: TGTGCCAGCAGCTCGTACTATGAGCAGTTCTTC. Encoded protein: CASSSYYEQFF.

The genes are TRBV27 and TRBJ2-1; D possibly corresponds to TRBD1 (5 bases). Germline assignment: CDR1 MNHEY and CDR2 SMNVEV (reference sequence). The CDR3 length is 17 residues. V gave up 2 bases and J gave up 2 bases, with 16 bases separating them. In DNA form, the CDR3 reads TGTGCCAGCAGTTTAAGACGCGGCAGGGCCACCTACAATGAGCAGTTCTTC. Its protein is CASSLRRGRATYNEQFF.

This clone was seen more than once but under ten times. The chain employs TRBV4-1 and TRBJ2-7; D possibly corresponds to TRBD2 (6 bases). CDR1 is MGHRA and CDR2 is YSYEKL in the germline V gene. This CDR3 region has 13 residues. The V gene lost 5 bases and the J gene lost 2 bases, with 10 bases spanning the gap. Written as DNA, the CDR3 is TGCGCCAGCAGCTCCGGGAGAGCCTACGAGCAGTACTTC. Translating it yields CASSSGRAYEQYF.